This TCR beta chain was observed in a study of beta chain features in type 1 diabetes. Over 95% purity was reached by all sorted populations. This clone appeared a few times. Its antigen is as yet unknown. Study-wide results and caveats: The study found that naive, central memory and Treg TCRB repertoires appeared more similar in patients than in healthy donors. Type 1 diabetes patients showed fewer insertions and more deletions at VDJ junctions. The study left unresolved whether HLA type influences TCRB rearrangement.

Germline CDR1 and CDR2: KGHSH and LQKENI. The CDR3 contains 15 residues. V gave up 1 base and J gave up 5 bases, with 14 bases separating them. Expressed TCRB transcripts were sequenced after all isolated RNA was converted to cDNA. Profiled with immunoSEQ multiplex PCR; TCRdb holds only in-frame clones, not every one. The top ten clones hold about 1.3% of a sample with under 150,000 clones, 6.9% of them seen once. The rearrangement uses TRBV18 and TRBJ1-1, with D possibly matching TRBD1 (6 bases). The sequencing sample was made of central memory CD4+ T cells from blood. The receptor was isolated from a woman younger than 45 in good health. CDR3 protein: CASSPQVQGETEAFF. CDR3 DNA sequence: TGTGCCAGCTCACCACAGGTACAGGGAGAGACTGAAGCTTTCTTT.